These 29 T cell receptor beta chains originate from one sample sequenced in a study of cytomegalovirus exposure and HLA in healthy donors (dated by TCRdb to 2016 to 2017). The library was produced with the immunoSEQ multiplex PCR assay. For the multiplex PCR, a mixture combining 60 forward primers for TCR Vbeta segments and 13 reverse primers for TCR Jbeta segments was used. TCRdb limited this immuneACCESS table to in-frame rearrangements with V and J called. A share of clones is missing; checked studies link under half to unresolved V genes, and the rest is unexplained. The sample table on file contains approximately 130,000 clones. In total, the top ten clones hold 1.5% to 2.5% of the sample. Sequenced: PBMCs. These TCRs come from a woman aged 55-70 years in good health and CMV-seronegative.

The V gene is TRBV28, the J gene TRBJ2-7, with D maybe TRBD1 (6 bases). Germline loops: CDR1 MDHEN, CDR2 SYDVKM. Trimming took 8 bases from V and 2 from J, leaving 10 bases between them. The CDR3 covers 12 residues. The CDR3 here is CASGRTAYEQYF. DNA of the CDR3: TGTGCCAGCGGCAGGACAGCCTACGAGCAGTACTTC.

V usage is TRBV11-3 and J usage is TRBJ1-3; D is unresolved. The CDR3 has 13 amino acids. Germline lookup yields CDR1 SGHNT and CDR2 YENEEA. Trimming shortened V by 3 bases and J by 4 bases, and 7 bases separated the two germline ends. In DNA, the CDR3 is TGTGCCAGCAGCTTCTCCAGGGGAAACACCATATATTTT. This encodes CASSFSRGNTIYF. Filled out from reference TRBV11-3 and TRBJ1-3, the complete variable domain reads EAGVVQSPRYKIIEKKQPVAFWCNPISGHNTLYWYLQNLGQGPELLIRYENEEAVDDSQLPKDRFSAERLKGVDSTLKIQPAELGDSAVYLCASSFSRGNTIYFGEGSWLTVV.

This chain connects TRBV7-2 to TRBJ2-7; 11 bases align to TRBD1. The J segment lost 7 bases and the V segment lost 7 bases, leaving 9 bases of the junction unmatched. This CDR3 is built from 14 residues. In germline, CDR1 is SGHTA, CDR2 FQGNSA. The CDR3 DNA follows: TGTGCCAGCAACCGGGACAGGGGGTGGAGTGAGCAGTACTTC. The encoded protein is CASNRDRGWSEQYF. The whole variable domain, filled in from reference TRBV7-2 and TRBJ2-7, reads GAGVSQSPSNKVTEKGKDVELRCDPISGHTALYWYRQSLGQGLEFLIYFQGNSAPDKSGLPSDRFSAERTGGSVSTLTIQRTQQEDSAVYLCASNRDRGWSEQYFGPGTRLTVT.

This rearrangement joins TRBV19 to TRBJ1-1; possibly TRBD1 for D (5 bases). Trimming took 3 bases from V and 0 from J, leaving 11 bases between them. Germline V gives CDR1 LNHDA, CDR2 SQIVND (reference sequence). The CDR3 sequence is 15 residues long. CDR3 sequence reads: CASSISAGMNTEAFF. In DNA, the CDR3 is TGTGCCAGTAGTATCTCGGCAGGGATGAACACTGAAGCTTTCTTT.

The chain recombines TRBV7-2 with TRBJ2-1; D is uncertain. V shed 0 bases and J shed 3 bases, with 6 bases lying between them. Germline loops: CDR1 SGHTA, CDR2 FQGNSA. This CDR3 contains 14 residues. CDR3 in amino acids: CASSLALGYNEQFF. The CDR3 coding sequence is TGTGCCAGCAGCTTAGCGCTAGGCTACAATGAGCAGTTCTTC.

The CDR3 region is CASSFRDTGELFF. The CDR3, as DNA: TGTGCCAGCAGCTTCAGGGACACCGGGGAGCTGTTTTTT. This chain joins TRBV5-5 and TRBJ2-2; possibly TRBD1 for D (5 bases). Germline V gives CDR1 SGHKS, CDR2 YYEKEE (reference sequence). The V end was cut by 2 bases, the J end by 3 bases, with 5 bases between. The CDR3 runs to 13 residues.

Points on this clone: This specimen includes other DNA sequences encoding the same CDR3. The CDR3 bases are TGCAGCGCTGCAGGGCCGAATGGCTACACCTTC. Translated, it gives CSAAGPNGYTF. The chain carries TRBV20-1 and TRBJ1-2, with a tentative D call TRBD1 (5 bases). CDR1 and CDR2 from the germline V gene are DFQATT and SNEGSKA (reference sequence). The CDR3 consists of 11 residues.

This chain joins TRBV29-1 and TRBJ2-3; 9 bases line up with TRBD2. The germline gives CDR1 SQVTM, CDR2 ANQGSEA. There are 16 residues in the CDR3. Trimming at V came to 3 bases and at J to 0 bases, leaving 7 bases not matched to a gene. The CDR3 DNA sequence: TGCAGCGTTGATAAACGGCGGGAGGGCAGCACAGATACGCAGTATTTT. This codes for CSVDKRREGSTDTQYF.

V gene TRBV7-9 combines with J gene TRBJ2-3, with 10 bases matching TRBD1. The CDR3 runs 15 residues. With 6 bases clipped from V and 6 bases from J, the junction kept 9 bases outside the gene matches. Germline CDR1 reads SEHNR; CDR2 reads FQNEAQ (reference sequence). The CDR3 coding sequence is TGTGCCAGCAGACCCAGGACAGGGGGTGAGGATACGCAGTATTTT. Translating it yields CASRPRTGGEDTQYF.

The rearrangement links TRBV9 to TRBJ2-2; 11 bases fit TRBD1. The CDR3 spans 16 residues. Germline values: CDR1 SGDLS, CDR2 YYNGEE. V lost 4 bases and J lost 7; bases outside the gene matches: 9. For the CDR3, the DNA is TGTGCCAGCAGCCCGACGGACAGGGGGCAAGGCGGGGAGCTGTTTTTT. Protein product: CASSPTDRGQGGELFF.

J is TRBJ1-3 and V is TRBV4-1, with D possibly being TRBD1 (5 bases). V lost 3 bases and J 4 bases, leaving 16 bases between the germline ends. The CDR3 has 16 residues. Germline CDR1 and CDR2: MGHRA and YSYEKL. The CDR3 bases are TGCGCCAGCAGCCATCCGGGACTTGGGCGCGGAAACACCATATATTTT. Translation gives CASSHPGLGRGNTIYF.

Here the CDR3 DNA reads TGTGCCTGGGCTACCGTTAGCAATCAGCCCCAGCATTTT. Its translation: CAWATVSNQPQHF. The J gene is TRBJ1-5, the V gene TRBV30; D unresolved. Germline values: CDR1 GTSNPN, CDR2 SVGIG (reference sequence). The CDR3 is made up of 13 amino acids. Between the trimmed V and J ends, which lost 5 bases and 0 bases, there was a span of 8 bases.

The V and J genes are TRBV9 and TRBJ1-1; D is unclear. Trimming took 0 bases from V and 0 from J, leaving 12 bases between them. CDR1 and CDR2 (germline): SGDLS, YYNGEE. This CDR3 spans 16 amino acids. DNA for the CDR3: TGTGCCAGCAGCGTAGGGGCAGGCCACCTGAACACTGAAGCTTTCTTT. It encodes CASSVGAGHLNTEAFF.

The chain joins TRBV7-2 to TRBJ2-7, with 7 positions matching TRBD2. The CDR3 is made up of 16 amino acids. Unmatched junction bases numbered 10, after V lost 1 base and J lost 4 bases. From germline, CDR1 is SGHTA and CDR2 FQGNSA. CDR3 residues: CASSLVGGGPLYEQYF. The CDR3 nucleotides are TGTGCCAGCAGCTTAGTTGGGGGAGGGCCATTATACGAGCAGTACTTC. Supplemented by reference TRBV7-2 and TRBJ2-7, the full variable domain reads GAGVSQSPSNKVTEKGKDVELRCDPISGHTALYWYRQSLGQGLEFLIYFQGNSAPDKSGLPSDRFSAERTGGSVSTLTIQRTQQEDSAVYLCASSLVGGGPLYEQYFGPGTRLTVT.

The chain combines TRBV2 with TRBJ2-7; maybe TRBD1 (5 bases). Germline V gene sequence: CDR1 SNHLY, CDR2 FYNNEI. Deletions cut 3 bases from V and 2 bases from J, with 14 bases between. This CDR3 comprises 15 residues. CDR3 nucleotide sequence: TGTGCCAGCAGTGATCCGGACACTCTTCCCTACGAGCAGTACTTC. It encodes CASSDPDTLPYEQYF.

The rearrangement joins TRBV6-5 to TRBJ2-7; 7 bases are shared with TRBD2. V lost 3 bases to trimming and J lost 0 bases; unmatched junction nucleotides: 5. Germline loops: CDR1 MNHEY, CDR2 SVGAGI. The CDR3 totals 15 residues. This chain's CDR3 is CASSYFGGYSYEQYF. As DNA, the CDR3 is TGTGCCAGCAGTTATTTCGGGGGGTACTCCTACGAGCAGTACTTC.

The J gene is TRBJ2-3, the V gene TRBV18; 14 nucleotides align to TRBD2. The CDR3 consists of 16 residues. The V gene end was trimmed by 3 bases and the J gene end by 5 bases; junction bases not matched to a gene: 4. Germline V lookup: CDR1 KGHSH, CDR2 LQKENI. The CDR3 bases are TGTGCCAGCTCACCGGGACTAGCGGGAGTTGGAGATACGCAGTATTTT. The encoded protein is CASSPGLAGVGDTQYF.

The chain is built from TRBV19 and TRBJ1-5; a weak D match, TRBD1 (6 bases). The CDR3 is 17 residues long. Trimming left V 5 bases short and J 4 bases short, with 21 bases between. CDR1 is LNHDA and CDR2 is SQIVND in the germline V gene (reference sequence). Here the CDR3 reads CASSPLPDRQANQPQHF. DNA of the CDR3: TGTGCCAGTAGTCCCCTCCCCGATCGACAGGCTAATCAGCCCCAGCATTTT.

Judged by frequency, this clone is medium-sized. DNA for the CDR3: TGTGCCAGCAGTGTTGACCGGGGTACAGTAGGCACCATATATTTT. Translation gives CASSVDRGTVGTIYF. The gene calls are TRBV6-1 and TRBJ1-3; D is ambiguous. The CDR3 consists of 15 residues. Germline CDR1 is MNHNS and CDR2 is SASEGT. V gave up 4 bases and J gave up 9 bases, with 19 bases separating them.

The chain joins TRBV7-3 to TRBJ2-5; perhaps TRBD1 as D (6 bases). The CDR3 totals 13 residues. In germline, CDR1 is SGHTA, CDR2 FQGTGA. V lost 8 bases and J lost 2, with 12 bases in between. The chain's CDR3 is CASSSGDQETQYF. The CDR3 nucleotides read TGTGCCAGCTCCTCAGGGGATCAAGAGACCCAGTACTTC.

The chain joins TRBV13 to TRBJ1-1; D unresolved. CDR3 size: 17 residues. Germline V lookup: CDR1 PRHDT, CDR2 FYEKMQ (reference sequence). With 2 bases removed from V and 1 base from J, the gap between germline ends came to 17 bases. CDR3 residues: CASSLNLRGGWNTEAFF. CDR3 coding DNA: TGTGCCAGCAGCTTAAACCTTCGGGGAGGTTGGAACACTGAAGCTTTCTTT. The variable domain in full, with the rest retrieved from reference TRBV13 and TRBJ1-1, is AAGVIQSPRHLIKEKRETATLKCYPIPRHDTVYWYQQGPGQDPQFLISFYEKMQSDKGSIPDRFSAQQFSDYHSELNMSSLELGDSALYFCASSLNLRGGWNTEAFFGQGTRLTVV.

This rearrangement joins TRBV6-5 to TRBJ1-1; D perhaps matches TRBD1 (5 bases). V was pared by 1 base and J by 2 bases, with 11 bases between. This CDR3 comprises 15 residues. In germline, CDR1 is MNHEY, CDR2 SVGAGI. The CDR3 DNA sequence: TGTGCCAGCAGTTACTGGGGCCGAACTAACACTGAAGCTTTCTTT. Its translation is CASSYWGRTNTEAFF.

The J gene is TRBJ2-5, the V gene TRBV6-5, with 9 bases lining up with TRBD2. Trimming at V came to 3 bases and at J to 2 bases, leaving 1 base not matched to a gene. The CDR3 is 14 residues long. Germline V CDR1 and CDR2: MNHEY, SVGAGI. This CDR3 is CASSYLAGQETQYF. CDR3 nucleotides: TGTGCCAGCAGTTATCTAGCGGGGCAAGAGACCCAGTACTTC.

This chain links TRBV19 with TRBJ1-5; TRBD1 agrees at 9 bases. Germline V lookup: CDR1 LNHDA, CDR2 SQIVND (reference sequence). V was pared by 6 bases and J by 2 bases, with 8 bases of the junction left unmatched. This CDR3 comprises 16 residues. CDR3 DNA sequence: TGTGCCAGTAGCCCCGCGGGACAGGGCGGCAATCAGCCCCAGCATTTT. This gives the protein CASSPAGQGGNQPQHF.

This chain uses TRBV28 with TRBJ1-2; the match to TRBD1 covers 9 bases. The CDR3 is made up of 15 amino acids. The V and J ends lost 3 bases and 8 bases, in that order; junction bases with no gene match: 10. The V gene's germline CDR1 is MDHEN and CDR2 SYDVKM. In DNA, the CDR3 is TGTGCCAGCAGTTTTAGACAGGGGGTTGTTCGAGGCTACACCTTC. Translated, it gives CASSFRQGVVRGYTF.

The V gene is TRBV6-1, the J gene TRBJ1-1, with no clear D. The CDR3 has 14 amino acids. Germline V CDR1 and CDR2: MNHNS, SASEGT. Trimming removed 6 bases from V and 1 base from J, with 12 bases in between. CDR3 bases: TGTGCCAGCAGGCGGAGGGATGCGAACACTGAAGCTTTCTTT. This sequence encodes CASRRRDANTEAFF.

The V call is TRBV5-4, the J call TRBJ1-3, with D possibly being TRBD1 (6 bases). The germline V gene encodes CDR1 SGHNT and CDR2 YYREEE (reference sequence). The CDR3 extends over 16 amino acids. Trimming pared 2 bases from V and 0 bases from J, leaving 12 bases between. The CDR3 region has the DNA TGTGCCAGCAGCTTAGGGGGTCGGAGCTCTGGAAACACCATATATTTT. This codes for CASSLGGRSSGNTIYF.

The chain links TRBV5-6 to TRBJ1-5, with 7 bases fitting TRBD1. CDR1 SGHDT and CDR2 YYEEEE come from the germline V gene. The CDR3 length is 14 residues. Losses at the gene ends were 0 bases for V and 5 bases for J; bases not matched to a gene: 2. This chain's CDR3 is CASSLGDSYQPQHF. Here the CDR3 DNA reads TGTGCCAGCAGCTTGGGGGACAGCTATCAGCCCCAGCATTTT.

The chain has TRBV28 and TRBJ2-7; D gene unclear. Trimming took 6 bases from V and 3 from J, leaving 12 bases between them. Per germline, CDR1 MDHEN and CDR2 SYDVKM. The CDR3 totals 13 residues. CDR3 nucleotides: TGTGCCAGCAGGAAAACCCTAGTCTACGAGCAGTACTTC. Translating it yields CASRKTLVYEQYF.